The clone carrying this T cell receptor (beta chain) was seen a handful of times. Its antigen remains unknown. V lost 5 bases to trimming and J lost 4 bases, with 17 bases between them. The length of the CDR3 is 16 residues. The germline V gene has CDR1 SGHAT and CDR2 FQNNGV. The sample originates from a study of identical twins. General study points: Out-of-frame alpha sequences common to twins exhibited an excess of low generation probability. Weaker excess sharing between twins was seen in beta out-of-frame sequences.

TCRdb reprocessed the 5' RACE reads with MiXCR, giving one entry per CDR3 protein. The data contain more than 1.5 million distinct CDR3 sequences, 25% to 35% of them singletons. This sequence was found in a newborn girl in good health. Sample: cord blood. This chain joins TRBV11-2 and TRBJ1-4, with D unresolved. The CDR3 here is CASSAGGSLGNEKLFF. CDR3 DNA sequence: TGTGCCAGCAGCGCCGGTGGGTCACTGGGTAATGAAAAACTGTTTTTT.